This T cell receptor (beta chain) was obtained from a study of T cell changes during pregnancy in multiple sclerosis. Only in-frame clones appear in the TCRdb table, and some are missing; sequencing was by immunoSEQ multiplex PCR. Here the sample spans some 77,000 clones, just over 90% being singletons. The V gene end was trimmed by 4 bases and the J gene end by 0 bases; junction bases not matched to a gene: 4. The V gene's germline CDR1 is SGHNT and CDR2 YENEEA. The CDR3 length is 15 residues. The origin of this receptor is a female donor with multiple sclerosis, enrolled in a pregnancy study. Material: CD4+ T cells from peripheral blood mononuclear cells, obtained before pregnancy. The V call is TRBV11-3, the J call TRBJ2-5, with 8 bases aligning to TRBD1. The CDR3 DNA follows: TGTGCCAGCAGCTCGGGACAGGAGTACCAAGAGACCCAGTACTTC. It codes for CASSSGQEYQETQYF.